This TCR beta chain was sequenced in a study of OX40 agonist ivuxolimab in advanced cancers. Describing the broader study: Ivuxolimab was an agonistic, fully human IgG2 monoclonal antibody directed against OX40 (CD134), a costimulatory receptor. The paper reports the monotherapy dose-escalation portion (N ≈ 52 patients) of the phase I ivuxolimab trial. Among the 50 to 55 dose-escalation patients, about 20 had hepatocellular carcinoma, approximately 15 melanoma, 9 renal cell carcinoma and 9 head and neck cancer. In the dose-escalation cohort, roughly 80% of patients were male, and the mean age was around 60 years, with a range of roughly 23 to 85. The point of sequencing TCRbeta in the periphery was to test whether ivuxolimab changed TCR sequence diversity and drove clonal T-cell expansion. Intravenous ivuxolimab was administered to patients every 2 weeks at six dose levels: 0.01, 0.1, 0.3, 1.5, 3 and 10 mg/kg. Prior anti-PD-1, anti-PD-L1 or anti-CTLA-4 therapy was permitted, and checkpoint inhibitors had been received by approximately 39% of dose-escalation patients. Partial responses occurred in three dose-escalation patients, of whom one had hepatocellular carcinoma and two had cutaneous melanoma. Summary of the overall study and its limitations: In the 0.1-3.0 mg/kg groups, partial responders had among the lowest normalized peripheral clonal expansion, particularly in CD8+ T cells. After ivuxolimab, expanded clones were on average more numerous among CD8+ T cells than among CD4+ T cells. Antigen specificity was not determined for the clonally expanded peripheral T cells. At doses from 0.1 to 3.0 mg/kg, clonal expansion was seen in both CD4+ and CD8+ blood T cells between baseline and week 6. Low levels of normalized T-cell clonal expansion were also shown by some nonresponding patients.

Its CDR3 holds 15 amino acids, cysteine through phenylalanine. Here the CDR3 DNA is all that survives: 45 bases in frame from base 1. Looking up the germline V gene yields CDR1 MNHNS and CDR2 SASEGT. Deletion took 3 bases off V and 7 bases off J, with a span of 18 bases between the germline ends. The trial excluded patients who had a history of autoimmune disease or were on systemic immunosuppression. Peripheral blood for TCR sequencing was collected from all dose cohorts at baseline, on cycle 4 day 1, and on cycle 7 day 1. The samples were drawn from a first-in-human, open-label, multicenter phase I dose-escalation trial of ivuxolimab. Adults with locally advanced or metastatic melanoma, renal cell carcinoma, hepatocellular carcinoma or head and neck squamous cell carcinoma were enrolled in the trial. Before TCR sequencing, CD4+ T cells and CD8+ T cells were sorted from peripheral blood as separate populations.

Genomic DNA was extracted from sorted cells for sequencing of the TCRbeta CDR3 region. The immunoSEQ Assay was used for sequencing of TCRbeta CDR3 regions. The table was pulled from immuneACCESS by TCRdb, which kept in-frame rearrangements only. Such tables lose some clones; where checked, under half of the loss comes from unresolved V genes, and the rest has no known cause. This sample gives around 95,000 clones in total; 90% of them show up just once. The top ten clonotypes cover about 0.16% of the sample. To note about this clone: No antigen is known for it. No qualities accompany the bases; no much larger clone lies one base away.

This receptor chain uses TRBV6-1 and TRBJ1-1; a tentative D match to TRBD1 spans 6 bases. The sample here was CD4+ or CD8+ T cells sorted from blood, taken in a trial of the OX40 agonist ivuxolimab. This sequence originates from an adult with an advanced solid tumor such as melanoma, head and neck, liver or kidney cancer. The CDR3 here reads CASSELQGGKGEAFF. The sequenced DNA: TGTGCCAGCAGTGAGCTACAGGGAGGGAAGGGTGAAGCTTTCTTT.